This entry lists 27 T cell receptor beta chains sequenced from one sample in a study of cytomegalovirus exposure and HLA in healthy donors. Assay: immunoSEQ multiplex PCR; the TCRdb copy retains only in-frame clones and omits some. Altogether about 220,000 clones are present, around nine tenths being singletons, with the ten largest covering more than 0.85%. Sequencing used PBMCs. The receptors were gathered from a woman aged 18-29 years in good health and CMV-seronegative.

This chain uses TRBV6-1 with TRBJ1-5, with a weak D call TRBD1 (5 bases). CDR3 length equals 16 residues. Germline assignment: CDR1 MNHNS and CDR2 SASEGT. Trimming took off 4 bases at V and 5 bases at J, with 18 bases between the two ends. The CDR3 DNA reads TGTGCCAGCAGTGGGGGTGGACAAAAATATCATCAGCCCCAGCATTTT. Translation: CASSGGGQKYHQPQHF.

The chain carries TRBV19 and TRBJ2-7; 9 bases match TRBD1. Germline-derived CDR1 and CDR2 are LNHDA and SQIVND (reference sequence). This CDR3 spans 16 amino acids. J lost 5 bases, V lost 3 bases, and 11 bases had no gene match. This CDR3 is CASSILGQGVSNEQYF. As DNA, the CDR3 is TGTGCCAGTAGTATTTTGGGACAGGGTGTTTCGAACGAGCAGTACTTC.

The J gene is TRBJ2-7, the V gene TRBV19; TRBD1 might be the D (5 bases). CDR1 is LNHDA and CDR2 is SQIVND in the germline V gene (reference sequence). The CDR3 extends over 15 amino acids. V lost 5 bases and J 3 bases, leaving 17 bases between the germline ends. The CDR3 loop is CASSYRTGAVYEQYF. CDR3 sequence (DNA): TGTGCCAGTAGTTATAGAACAGGAGCTGTCTACGAGCAGTACTTC.

The genes are TRBV7-9 and TRBJ2-1; possible D gene TRBD2, 6 bases. This CDR3 has 16 residues. Trimming pared 4 bases from V and 0 bases from J, leaving 13 bases between. Germline V gives CDR1 SEHNR, CDR2 FQNEAQ (reference sequence). The CDR3 is CASSWGLFGSYNEQFF. CDR3 DNA: TGTGCCAGCAGCTGGGGACTCTTTGGCTCCTACAATGAGCAGTTCTTC.

This clone has only one observation. This chain uses TRBV13 with TRBJ1-1; no clear D. Germline V CDR1 and CDR2: PRHDT, FYEKMQ (reference sequence). Deletions cut 5 bases from V and 0 bases from J, with 13 bases between. The CDR3 has 15 residues. Here the CDR3 DNA reads TGTGCCAGCAGCGCCTCCGGGTCCCTGAACACTGAAGCTTTCTTT. As protein: CASSASGSLNTEAFF.

This clone was detected only once. The chain is built from TRBV9 and TRBJ2-2, with no clear D. The CDR3 runs 14 residues. V shed 3 bases and J shed 5 bases, with 11 bases lying between them. Germline lookup yields CDR1 SGDLS and CDR2 YYNGEE. CDR3 in DNA: TGTGCCAGCAGCGGCCCGCGAGTTACCGGGGAGCTGTTTTTT. This codes for CASSGPRVTGELFF. Using reference TRBV9 and TRBJ2-2 for the parts outside the CDR3, the full variable domain is DSGVTQTPKHLITATGQRVTLRCSPRSGDLSVYWYQQSLDQGLQFLIQYYNGEERAKGNILERFSAQQFPDLHSELNLSSLELGDSALYFCASSGPRVTGELFFGEGSRLTVL.

This chain links TRBV19 with TRBJ1-4; D not resolved. V was clipped by 4 bases and J by 6 bases, with 6 bases between them. CDR1 is LNHDA and CDR2 is SQIVND in the germline V gene (reference sequence). The length of the CDR3 is 12 residues. The CDR3 coding sequence is TGTGCCAGTAGTAGTCGGGATGAAAAACTGTTTTTT. Its protein product is CASSSRDEKLFF.

This clone was seen a single time. This rearrangement joins TRBV7-2 to TRBJ2-7; D perhaps matches TRBD2 (6 bases). Germline V lookup: CDR1 SGHTA, CDR2 FQGNSA. The CDR3 has 15 amino acids. Trimming left V 5 bases short and J 5 bases short, with 19 bases between. The CDR3 bases are TGTGCCAGCAGCCCAGAGGGACTCGGAGGCAACGAGCAGTACTTC. This codes for CASSPEGLGGNEQYF. The whole variable domain, filled in from reference TRBV7-2 and TRBJ2-7, reads GAGVSQSPSNKVTEKGKDVELRCDPISGHTALYWYRQSLGQGLEFLIYFQGNSAPDKSGLPSDRFSAERTGGSVSTLTIQRTQQEDSAVYLCASSPEGLGGNEQYFGPGTRLTVT.

The gene calls are TRBV2 and TRBJ2-1; TRBD2 aligns across 15 bases. CDR1 and CDR2 from the germline V gene are SNHLY and FYNNEI. J was trimmed by 9 bases and V by 6 bases; bases with no gene match: 9. The CDR3 is made up of 16 amino acids. The CDR3 spells CASSGTSGRRMGEQFF. DNA for the CDR3: TGTGCCAGCAGCGGGACTAGCGGGAGGCGGATGGGTGAGCAGTTCTTC. The full variable domain, rest sourced from reference TRBV2 and TRBJ2-1, is EPEVTQTPSHQVTQMGQEVILRCVPISNHLYFYWYRQILGQKVEFLVSFYNNEISEKSEIFDDQFSVERPDGSNFTLKIRSTKLEDSAMYFCASSGTSGRRMGEQFFGPGTRLTVL.

The chain employs TRBV5-1 and TRBJ2-3; perhaps TRBD2 as D (5 bases). V dropped 0 bases and J dropped 11 bases, with 22 bases sitting between them. The CDR3 is 16 amino acids. Germline lookup yields CDR1 SGHRS and CDR2 YFSETQ. The CDR3 DNA is TGCGCCAGCAGCTTGGGCGGTCTCCGGGATACCAAAAGGCAGTATTTT. Encoded protein: CASSLGGLRDTKRQYF.

The V call is TRBV7-3, the J call TRBJ1-1, with D unclear. V lost 6 bases and J 0 bases, leaving 8 bases between the germline ends. The CDR3 runs to 13 residues. In germline, CDR1 is SGHTA, CDR2 FQGTGA. As DNA, the CDR3 is TGTGCCAGCAGACGAACAGTGAACACTGAAGCTTTCTTT. It specifies CASRRTVNTEAFF.

The table lists this clone with a count of one. The rearrangement uses TRBV28 and TRBJ2-3, with 12 bases identical to TRBD2. CDR1 MDHEN and CDR2 SYDVKM come from the germline V gene. CDR3 length equals 16 residues. The V and J ends lost 5 bases and 5 bases, in that order; junction bases with no gene match: 8. CDR3 loop: CASSNRLAGEGDTQYF. The CDR3, as DNA: TGTGCCAGCAGTAACAGACTAGCGGGAGAGGGAGATACGCAGTATTTT. The full variable domain, with the rest looked up from reference TRBV28 and TRBJ2-3, is DVKVTQSSRYLVKRTGEKVFLECVQDMDHENMFWYRQDPGLGLRLIYFSYDVKMKEKGDIPEGYSVSREKKERFSLILESASTNQTSMYLCASSNRLAGEGDTQYFGPGTRLTVL.

The V and J genes are TRBV30 and TRBJ2-5; 7 bases align to TRBD1. The germline CDR1 and CDR2 sequences are GTSNPN and SVGIG (reference sequence). V lost 1 base to trimming and J lost 2 bases; unmatched junction nucleotides: 4. This CDR3 spans 14 amino acids. CDR3 DNA: TGTGCCTGGAGTGGCCGGGACAGTCAAGAGACCCAGTACTTC. This sequence encodes CAWSGRDSQETQYF.

The chain joins TRBV9 to TRBJ2-1, with 11 bases fitting TRBD2. The V gene end was trimmed by 2 bases and the J gene end by 5 bases; junction bases not matched to a gene: 6. This CDR3 has 16 amino acids. Germline V gives CDR1 SGDLS, CDR2 YYNGEE. The CDR3 reads CASSVGTSGSNNEQFF. Written as DNA, the CDR3 is TGTGCCAGCAGCGTTGGGACTAGCGGAAGTAACAATGAGCAGTTCTTC.

This sequence joins TRBV28 and TRBJ2-2; 10 nucleotides align to TRBD2. The CDR3 is made up of 17 amino acids. CDR1 and CDR2 from the germline V gene are MDHEN and SYDVKM. V shed 2 bases, J shed 5 bases, and the junction held 8 bases outside the gene matches. The CDR3 sequence is CASSLGPPTSGTGELFF. The CDR3, as DNA: TGTGCCAGCAGTTTAGGCCCCCCGACTAGCGGGACCGGGGAGCTGTTTTTT.

This CDR3 reads CASSRDGGSYEQYF. In nucleotides, the CDR3 is TGCGCCAGCAGTAGAGACGGCGGGAGTTACGAGCAGTACTTC. The chain is built from TRBV10-2 and TRBJ2-7; 7 bases are shared with TRBD2. The CDR3 is 14 amino acids. V shed 5 bases, J shed 4 bases, and the junction held 8 bases outside the gene matches. Germline CDR1 WSHSY, CDR2 SAAADI.

The V and J genes are TRBV2 and TRBJ1-5, with a weak D call TRBD1 (6 bases). CDR3 size: 13 residues. The germline V gene encodes CDR1 SNHLY and CDR2 FYNNEI. Between the trimmed V and J ends, which lost 4 bases and 7 bases, there was a span of 11 bases. CDR3 bases: TGTGCCAGCAGTGCAGGGACACAACAGCCCCAGCATTTT. As protein: CASSAGTQQPQHF.

The chain employs TRBV4-2 and TRBJ2-3; D gene uncertain. The germline V and J ends were trimmed by 1 base and 9 bases, with 17 bases remaining between them. The CDR3 has 15 residues. Looked up from germline, CDR1 is LGHNA and CDR2 is YNFKEQ. The CDR3 bases are TGTGCCAGCAGCCAAGCACAACTTGTTAGCAGCACGCAGTATTTT. Translation: CASSQAQLVSSTQYF.

The gene calls are TRBV2 and TRBJ1-1; D possibly corresponds to TRBD1 (6 bases). Germline CDR1 SNHLY, CDR2 FYNNEI. With 10 bases removed from V and 6 bases from J, the gap between germline ends came to 21 bases. The length of the CDR3 is 14 residues. CDR3 in amino acids: CATTLGNRESEAFF. CDR3 coding DNA: TGTGCCACCACCTTGGGAAACAGGGAATCTGAAGCTTTCTTT.

This chain connects TRBV7-2 to TRBJ2-1; TRBD2 aligns across 12 bases. V lost 4 bases to trimming and J lost 0 bases; unmatched junction nucleotides: 1. CDR3 length: 16 residues. CDR1 and CDR2 (germline): SGHTA, FQGNSA. The CDR3 region is CASSWTSGNSYNEQFF. DNA for the CDR3: TGTGCCAGCAGCTGGACTAGCGGGAACTCCTACAATGAGCAGTTCTTC.

This rearrangement joins TRBV27 to TRBJ2-3; 7 bases are shared with TRBD1. V shed 2 bases and J 4 bases; nucleotides not matched to a gene: 12. Germline V gives CDR1 MNHEY, CDR2 SMNVEV (reference sequence). There are 17 residues in the CDR3. CDR3 coding DNA: TGTGCCAGCAGTTTAAGGTCCTGGCAGGGGGAGCCAGATACGCAGTATTTT. It is translated as CASSLRSWQGEPDTQYF.

This rearrangement joins TRBV9 to TRBJ1-5, with D unclear. This CDR3 is 13 amino acids long. V dropped 0 bases and J dropped 8 bases, with 9 bases sitting between them. Germline CDR1 reads SGDLS; CDR2 reads YYNGEE. The CDR3 DNA is TGTGCCAGCAGCGTAGGCCCGGGAGAGCCCCAGCATTTT. The encoded protein is CASSVGPGEPQHF.

The rearrangement uses TRBV4-2 and TRBJ2-1, with 7 nucleotides matching TRBD2. J was trimmed by 6 bases and V by 2 bases; bases with no gene match: 4. The CDR3 is 14 residues long. The germline gives CDR1 LGHNA, CDR2 YNFKEQ. The CDR3: CASSQRLAINEQFF. The DNA for the CDR3 is TGTGCCAGCAGCCAAAGACTAGCCATCAATGAGCAGTTCTTC.

The CDR3 sequence is CASSAPDRGGYTF. The CDR3, as DNA: TGTGCCAGCAGCGCACCGGACAGGGGGGGCTACACCTTC. The chain combines TRBV28 with TRBJ1-2; TRBD1 agrees at 10 bases. The CDR3 covers 13 residues. Germline V gene sequence: CDR1 MDHEN, CDR2 SYDVKM. Germline trimming cut 6 bases from V and 8 bases from J; bases unmatched to any gene: 6.

The gene calls are TRBV27 and TRBJ2-5, with 10 bases identical to TRBD2. Per germline, CDR1 MNHEY and CDR2 SMNVEV (reference sequence). The junction had 12 bases not matched to a gene; V was cut back by 3 bases and J by 5 bases. This CDR3 comprises 17 residues. CDR3 in amino acids: CASSLGLAGALPETQYF. The CDR3 DNA sequence: TGTGCCAGCAGTTTGGGTCTAGCGGGAGCCCTGCCGGAGACCCAGTACTTC.

This clone was recorded once. This chain uses TRBV27 with TRBJ1-2, with D perhaps TRBD1 (6 bases). Germline loops: CDR1 MNHEY, CDR2 SMNVEV (reference sequence). This CDR3 comprises 15 residues. V lost 2 bases and J 2 bases, leaving 12 bases between the germline ends. The CDR3 DNA reads as TGTGCCAGCAGTTTACGAAATACAGGGAACTATGGCTACACCTTC. It specifies CASSLRNTGNYGYTF.

In this sample, this clone turned up a few times. The sample contains more than one DNA sequence encoding this CDR3. The chain employs TRBV5-1 and TRBJ1-2; TRBD1 matches 8 bases. Germline trimming cut 0 bases from V and 5 bases from J; bases unmatched to any gene: 3. Germline V CDR1 and CDR2: SGHRS, YFSETQ. The CDR3 spans 14 residues. The CDR3 coding sequence is TGCGCCAGCAGCTTGGACGACAGGGGATATGGCTACACCTTC. Amino acid sequence: CASSLDDRGYGYTF.